This T cell receptor (beta chain) stems from a study of T-cell memory formation after mild COVID-19. Trimming took off 3 bases at V and 4 bases at J, with 9 bases between the two ends. Germline V gene sequence: CDR1 LNHDA, CDR2 SQIVND (reference sequence). The CDR3 loop spans 13 amino acids. TCRdb itself ran the 5' RACE reads through MiXCR, one entry per CDR3 protein. This sample has 170,000 or so distinct CDR3 sequences, with over 20% found just once. The sequencing input was PBMCs or a T cell subset sorted from them (not recorded which). V usage is TRBV19 and J usage is TRBJ1-1; D call uncertain. The source of this sequence is an adult woman who had mild COVID-19 (a few samples of this study predate the infection). Cell type and time point are not known. This CDR3 is CASSMYGRTEAFF. The CDR3 nucleotides read TGTGCCAGTAGTATGTATGGGCGCACTGAAGCTTTCTTT.